The clone carrying this T cell receptor (beta chain) was observed a single time. The antigen is not known. This CDR3 region has 16 residues. V dropped 3 bases and J dropped 1; count of bases not matched to a gene: 3. The V gene's germline CDR1 is SGHRS and CDR2 YFSETQ. The data belong to a study of cytomegalovirus exposure and HLA in healthy donors. The PCR was carried out with 60 Vbeta primers and 13 Jbeta primers. Assay: immunoSEQ multiplex PCR; the TCRdb copy retains only in-frame clones and omits some. The sample has under 150,000 clones, 60% to 85% seen once. Study-level findings and limits: When analyzed later, a missense DCLRE1C variant was found to be linked to TCR beta V- and J-gene trimming. Sequencing depth across donors, presence/absence analyses assumed, was roughly uniform.

What was sequenced was PBMCs. The chain couples TRBV5-1 to TRBJ2-5; TRBD2 agrees at 13 bases. This sequence was found in a middle-aged woman in good health and CMV-seropositive. CDR3 nucleotide sequence: TGCGCCAGCAGCTCTCGGACTAGCGGGGGCCAAGAGACCCAGTACTTC. Its translation is CASSSRTSGGQETQYF.